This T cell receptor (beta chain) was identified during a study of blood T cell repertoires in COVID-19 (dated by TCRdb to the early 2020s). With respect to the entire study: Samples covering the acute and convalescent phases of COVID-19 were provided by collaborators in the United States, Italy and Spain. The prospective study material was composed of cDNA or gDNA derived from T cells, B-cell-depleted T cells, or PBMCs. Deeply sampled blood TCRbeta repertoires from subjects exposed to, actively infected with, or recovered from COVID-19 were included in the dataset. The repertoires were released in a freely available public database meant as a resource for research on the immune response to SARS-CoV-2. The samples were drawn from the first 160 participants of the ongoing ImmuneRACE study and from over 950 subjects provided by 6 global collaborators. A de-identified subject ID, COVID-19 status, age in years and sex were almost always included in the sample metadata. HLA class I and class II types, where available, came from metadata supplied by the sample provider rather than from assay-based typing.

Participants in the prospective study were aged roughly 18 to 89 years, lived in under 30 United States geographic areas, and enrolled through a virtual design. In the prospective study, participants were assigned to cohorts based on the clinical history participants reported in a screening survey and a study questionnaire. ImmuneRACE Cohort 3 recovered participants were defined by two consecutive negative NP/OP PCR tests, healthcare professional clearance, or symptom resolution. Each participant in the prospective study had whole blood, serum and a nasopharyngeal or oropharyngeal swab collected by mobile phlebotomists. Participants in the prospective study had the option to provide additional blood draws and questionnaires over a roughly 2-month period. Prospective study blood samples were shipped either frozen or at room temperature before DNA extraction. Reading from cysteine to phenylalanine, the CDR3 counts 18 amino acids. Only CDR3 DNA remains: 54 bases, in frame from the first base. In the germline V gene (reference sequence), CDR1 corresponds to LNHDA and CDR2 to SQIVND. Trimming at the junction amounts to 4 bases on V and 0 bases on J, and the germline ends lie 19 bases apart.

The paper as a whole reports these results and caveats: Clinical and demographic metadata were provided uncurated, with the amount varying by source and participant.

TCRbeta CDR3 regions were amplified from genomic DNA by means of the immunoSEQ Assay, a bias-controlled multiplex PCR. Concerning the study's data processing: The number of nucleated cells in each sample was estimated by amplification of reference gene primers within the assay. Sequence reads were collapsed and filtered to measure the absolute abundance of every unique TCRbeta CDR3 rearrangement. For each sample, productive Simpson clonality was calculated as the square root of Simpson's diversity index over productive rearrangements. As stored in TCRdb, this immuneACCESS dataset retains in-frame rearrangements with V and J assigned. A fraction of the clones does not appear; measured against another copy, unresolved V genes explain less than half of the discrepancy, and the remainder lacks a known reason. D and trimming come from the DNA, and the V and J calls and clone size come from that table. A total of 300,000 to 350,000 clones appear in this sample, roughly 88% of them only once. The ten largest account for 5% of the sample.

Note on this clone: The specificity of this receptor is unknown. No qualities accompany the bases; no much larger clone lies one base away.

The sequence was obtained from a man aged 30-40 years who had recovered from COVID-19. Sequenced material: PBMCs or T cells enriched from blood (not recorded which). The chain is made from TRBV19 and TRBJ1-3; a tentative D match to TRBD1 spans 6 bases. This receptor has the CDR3 CASSRGEGVPISGNTIYF. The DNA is TGTGCCAGTAGTAGGGGTGAGGGGGTACCGATCTCTGGAAACACCATATATTTT.